This entry lists 10 T cell receptor beta chains sequenced from one sample in a study of blood T cell repertoires in COVID-19. Profiling relied on immunoSEQ multiplex PCR, and the TCRdb table lists in-frame clones only, not all of them. The sample has more than 200,000 clones, around 80% seen once. The sample was PBMCs or T cells enriched from blood (not recorded which). The receptors were gathered from a man aged 60 to 75 who had recovered from COVID-19.

The J gene is TRBJ1-3, the V gene TRBV5-6; D remains unclear. In germline, CDR1 is SGHDT, CDR2 YYEEEE. The ends were cut back, 4 bases at V and 4 bases at J, with 9 bases in the middle. The CDR3 runs to 13 residues. The CDR3 nucleotides are TGTGCCAGCAGCCCGGGGAGGGGAAACACCATATATTTT. It codes for CASSPGRGNTIYF.

The chain couples TRBV19 to TRBJ1-5, with 7 bases that match TRBD1. Germline V CDR1 and CDR2: LNHDA, SQIVND (reference sequence). The V gene end was trimmed by 6 bases and the J gene end by 4 bases; junction bases not matched to a gene: 12. The CDR3 consists of 16 residues. CDR3 DNA: TGTGCCAGTAGGCCCACAGGGGCATTTGGGAATCAGCCCCAGCATTTT. Its protein product is CASRPTGAFGNQPQHF. The variable domain in full, completed from reference TRBV19 and TRBJ1-5, reads DGGITQSPKYLFRKEGQNVTLSCEQNLNHDAMYWYRQDPGQGLRLIYYSQIVNDFQKGDIAEGYSVSREKKESFPLTVTSAQKNPTAFYLCASRPTGAFGNQPQHFGDGTRLSIL.

The J gene is TRBJ1-4, the V gene TRBV4-3, with D possibly matching TRBD1 (6 bases). V lost 0 bases, J lost 7 bases, and 12 bases lay in between. This CDR3 contains 15 residues. Germline CDR1 LGHNA, CDR2 YSLEER. In DNA form, the CDR3 reads TGCGCCAGCAGCCAAGATTGGGGGCGCAGTGAAAAACTGTTTTTT. This codes for CASSQDWGRSEKLFF.

This chain links TRBV4-1 with TRBJ2-1, with 10 bases lining up with TRBD1. Germline CDR1 is MGHRA and CDR2 is YSYEKL. Unmatched junction bases numbered 6, after V lost 1 base and J lost 6 bases. CDR3 size: 16 residues. The CDR3 coding sequence is TGCGCCAGCAGCCAAGCCGACAGGGGGCGTGCCAATGAGCAGTTCTTC. This gives the protein CASSQADRGRANEQFF.

This chain links TRBV7-2 with TRBJ2-2; 7 bases fit TRBD1. From germline, CDR1 is SGHTA and CDR2 FQGNSA. Trimming took 5 bases from V and 3 from J; bases not matched to a gene: 3. The CDR3 is 14 amino acids. As DNA, the CDR3 is TGTGCCAGCAGCATCGGACAGGACACCGGGGAGCTGTTTTTT. Amino acid sequence: CASSIGQDTGELFF.

This clone was counted ten times or more. The J gene is TRBJ1-3, the V gene TRBV20-1, with D possibly TRBD1 on 6 matching bases. The germline V gene encodes CDR1 DFQATT and CDR2 SNEGSKA (reference sequence). The V end was cut by 3 bases, the J end by 4 bases, with 10 bases between. This CDR3 comprises 13 residues. The CDR3 spells CSASQGTGNTIYF. The CDR3 nucleotides read TGCAGTGCTAGTCAGGGGACAGGAAACACCATATATTTT.

This chain connects TRBV7-2 to TRBJ2-2, with D perhaps TRBD1 (7 bases). Trimming left V 5 bases short and J 0 bases short, with 10 bases between. The CDR3 loop spans 15 amino acids. The V gene's germline CDR1 is SGHTA and CDR2 FQGNSA. The CDR3 reads CASSRRGANTGELFF. In nucleotides, the CDR3 is TGTGCCAGCAGCCGCAGGGGGGCGAACACCGGGGAGCTGTTTTTT.

The rearrangement links TRBV2 to TRBJ2-1; TRBD2 agrees at 12 bases. The germline V gene has CDR1 SNHLY and CDR2 FYNNEI. CDR3 length: 19 residues. V shed 2 bases, J shed 0 bases, and the junction held 8 bases outside the gene matches. The CDR3 is CASSEPSTSGGSSYNEQFF. The CDR3 region has the DNA TGTGCCAGCAGTGAACCCTCAACTAGCGGGGGGAGCTCCTACAATGAGCAGTTCTTC.

V is TRBV6-5 and J is TRBJ1-2, with D possibly being TRBD1 (6 bases). The V end lost 5 bases, the J end lost 2 bases, and 9 bases lay between the germline ends. This CDR3 comprises 13 residues. Germline CDR1 reads MNHEY; CDR2 reads SVGAGI. The CDR3 is CASSTGQNYGYTF. CDR3 nucleotide sequence: TGTGCCAGCAGTACAGGACAGAACTATGGCTACACCTTC.

The rearrangement joins TRBV5-1 to TRBJ2-2, with 7 bases lining up with TRBD2. Germline-derived CDR1 and CDR2 are SGHRS and YFSETQ. After removal of 7 bases from V and 3 bases from J, the junction contained 6 bases not matched to a gene. The CDR3 contains 14 residues. In nucleotides, the CDR3 is TGCGCCAGCGGCTCTGGGAGGGACACCGGGGAGCTGTTTTTT. Amino acid sequence: CASGSGRDTGELFF.